Listed below are T cell receptor beta chains from one sample, sequenced in a study of control samples from healthy donors and cancer patients. The method was immunoSEQ multiplex PCR; TCRdb's version includes in-frame clones alone and lacks a portion of them. The table includes 100,000 to 150,000 clones, 80% to 90% detected once. Sequenced sample: blood. Every receptor here comes from a man aged 35-49 years in good health. Each CDR3 is given with its conserved first and last residue. The D gene is left open where the match is weak. Where a row states a size, it is once, few, many or the class of an expanded clone; other rows omit it.

TRBV30	NA	TRBJ1-5	NA	TGTGCCTGGAGTACAGGGCCGAATCAGCCCCAGCATTTT	CAWSTGPNQPQHF
TRBV25-1	NA	TRBJ1-6	NA	TGTGCCAGCAGTGAAGAGAGATATAATTCACCCCTCCACTTT	CASSEERYNSPLHF
TRBV9	once	TRBJ1-6	NA	TGTGCCAGCAGCGTGAGCGGAGTTAGGTATAATTCACCCCTCCACTTT	CASSVSGVRYNSPLHF
TRBV27	NA	TRBJ1-6	NA	TGTGCCAGCAGTTTAGCACAGGGTAATTCACCCCTCCACTTT	CASSLAQGNSPLHF
TRBV27	NA	TRBJ1-2	NA	TGTGCCAGCAGTTCGGCGGACAGCCTCTATGGCTACACCTTC	CASSSADSLYGYTF
TRBV11-2	NA	TRBJ2-5	NA	TGTGCCAGCAGCCCGCAGGCGCGGGGAGAGACCCAGTACTTC	CASSPQARGETQYF
TRBV7-2	NA	TRBJ2-2	NA	TGTGCCAGCAGCCTCGAGCCGGCTGGCACCGGGGAGCTGTTTTTT	CASSLEPAGTGELFF
TRBV11-2	NA	TRBJ2-2	TRBD1	TGTGCCAGCAGCAAACGACGACAGGGGGCTGTTTCCGGGGAGCTGTTTTTT	CASSKRRQGAVSGELFF
TRBV5-1	NA	TRBJ1-1	TRBD1	TGCGCCAGCAGCTTGTGGACAGGGAACACTGAAGCTTTCTTT	CASSLWTGNTEAFF
TRBV5-1	NA	TRBJ2-7	TRBD2	TGCGCCAGCAGCTTGAAGCCAGCGGGGGGCTACGAGCAGTACTTC	CASSLKPAGGYEQYF
TRBV11-3	NA	TRBJ2-1	NA	TGTGCCAGCAGCTTAGCCCTCCGGGGTGAGCAGTTCTTC	CASSLALRGEQFF
TRBV4-2	NA	TRBJ2-2	TRBD2	TGTGCCAGCAGCCAAGCTAGCGGAAGGAACACCGGGGAGCTGTTTTTT	CASSQASGRNTGELFF
TRBV10-3	NA	TRBJ2-7	NA	TGTGCCATCAGTGAGTCGAGGGACAAAAACTACGAGCAGTACTTC	CAISESRDKNYEQYF
TRBV7-2	NA	TRBJ1-5	TRBD1	TGTGCCAGCAGCTCAGACAGGGACTCGGGCCAGCCCCAGCATTTT	CASSSDRDSGQPQHF
TRBV18	NA	TRBJ1-2	NA	TGTGCCAGCTCACCACCCAGGGGCTGGGGTGGCTACACCTTC	CASSPPRGWGGYTF
TRBV29-1	NA	TRBJ1-1	NA	TGCAGCGTTTTGGTCCCGGCTGAAGCTTTCTTT	CSVLVPAEAFF
TRBV5-1	NA	TRBJ2-1	TRBD2	TGCGCCAGCAGGACCAGCGGGGGGGCTTTCAATGAGCAGTTCTTC	CASRTSGGAFNEQFF
TRBV14	NA	TRBJ2-5	TRBD2	TGTGCCAGCAGCCAAGTTGGCGGGGGGGCCACAGAGACCCAGTACTTC	CASSQVGGGATETQYF
TRBV24-1	NA	TRBJ2-2	TRBD2	TGTGCCACCAGTGATTTGGGTCGGGGGGGAGCGACCGGGGAGCTGTTTTTT	CATSDLGRGGATGELFF
TRBV7-8	NA	TRBJ2-5	TRBD2	TGTGCCAGCAGCCCAAGAGCCGGGACTAGTCTGGAGACCCAGTACTTC	CASSPRAGTSLETQYF